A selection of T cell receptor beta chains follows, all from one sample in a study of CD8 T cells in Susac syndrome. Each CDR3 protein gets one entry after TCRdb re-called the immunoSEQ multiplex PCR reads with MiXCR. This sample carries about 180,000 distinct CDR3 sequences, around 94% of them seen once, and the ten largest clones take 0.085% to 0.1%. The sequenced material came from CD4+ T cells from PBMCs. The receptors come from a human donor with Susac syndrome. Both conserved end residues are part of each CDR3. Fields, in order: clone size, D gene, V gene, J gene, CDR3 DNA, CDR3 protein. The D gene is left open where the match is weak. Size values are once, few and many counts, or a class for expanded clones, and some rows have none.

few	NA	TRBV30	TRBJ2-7	TGTGCCTGGACTAGGACAGCCTACGAGCAGTACTTC	CAWTRTAYEQYF
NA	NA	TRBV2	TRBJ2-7	TGTGCCAGCATGAGTCGCCTAATCTCCTACGAGCAGTACTTC	CASMSRLISYEQYF
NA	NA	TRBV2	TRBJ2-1	TGTGCCAGCAGTGAACCACGGAATGAGCAGTTCTTC	CASSEPRNEQFF
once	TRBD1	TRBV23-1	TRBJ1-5	TGCGCCAGCAGTCAGGACAGGGTATATAACAATCAGCCCCAGCATTTT	CASSQDRVYNNQPQHF
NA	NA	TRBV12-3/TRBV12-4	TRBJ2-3	TGTGCCAGCAGCCTCCCTCCTAGTGCGGATACGCAGTATTTT	CASSLPPSADTQYF
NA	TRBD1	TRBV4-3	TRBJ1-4	TGCGCCAGCAGCCAAGTGGACAGGGGCGGCGGAAAACTGTTTTTT	CASSQVDRGGGKLFF
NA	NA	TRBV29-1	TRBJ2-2	TGCAGCGTTGAAGCAACGGCCGGGGAGCTGTTTTTT	CSVEATAGELFF
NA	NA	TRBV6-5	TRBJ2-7	TGTGCCACCAGCAGTGCTTCCTACGAGCAGTACTTC	CATSSASYEQYF
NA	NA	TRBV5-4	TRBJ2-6	TGTGCCAGCAGCTCTCAGGCATCTGGGGCCAACGTCCTGACTTTC	CASSSQASGANVLTF
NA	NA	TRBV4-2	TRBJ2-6	TGTGCCAGCAGCCGTGACTACGAGGGGGCCAACGTCCTGACTTTC	CASSRDYEGANVLTF
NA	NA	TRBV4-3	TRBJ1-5	TGCGCCAGCAGCCAAGCGGTAAACAGCAATCAGCCCCAGCATTTT	CASSQAVNSNQPQHF
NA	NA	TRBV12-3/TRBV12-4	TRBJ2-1	TGTGCCAGCAGTTTCCAGGGCCATGAGCAGTTCTTC	CASSFQGHEQFF
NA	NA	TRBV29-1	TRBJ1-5	TGCAGCGTAGGGGACTCTTTGGGGCAGCCCCAGCATTTT	CSVGDSLGQPQHF
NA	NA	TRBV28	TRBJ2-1	TGTGCCAGCTCCGAGCGGGCCATCTCCTACAATGAGCAGTTCTTC	CASSERAISYNEQFF
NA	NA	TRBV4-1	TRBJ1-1	TGCGCCAGCAGCCAACGGGGCGGGAACACTGAAGCTTTCTTT	CASSQRGGNTEAFF
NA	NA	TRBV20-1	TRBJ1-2	TGCAGTGCTAGAGATCTGGCCGTGGGGACCCCCGTATCCGATGGCTACACCTTC	CSARDLAVGTPVSDGYTF
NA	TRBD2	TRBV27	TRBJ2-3	TGTGCCAGCAGTCCCCGACGACTAGCGCCGAGCACAGATACGCAGTATTTT	CASSPRRLAPSTDTQYF
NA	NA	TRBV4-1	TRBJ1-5	TGCGCCAGCAGCCAGCTGGACCGTAGCAATCAGCCCCAGCATTTT	CASSQLDRSNQPQHF
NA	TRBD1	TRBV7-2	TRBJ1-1	TGTGCCAGCAGCTTAAATCCAGGGGGCTACACTGAAGCTTTCTTT	CASSLNPGGYTEAFF
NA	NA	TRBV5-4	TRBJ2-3	TGTGCCATGAGCGAAAGCACAGATACGCAGTATTTT	CAMSESTDTQYF
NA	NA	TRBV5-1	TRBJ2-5	TGCGCCAGCAGCCCCGGGGCCAAGACCCAGTACTTC	CASSPGAKTQYF
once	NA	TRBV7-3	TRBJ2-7	TGTGCCAGCAGCTTCCCAACCTTAGGCGACGAGCAGTACTTC	CASSFPTLGDEQYF
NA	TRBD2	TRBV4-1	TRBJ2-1	TGCGCCAGCAGCCAGAGGGACTACACCTACAATGAGCAGTTCTTC	CASSQRDYTYNEQFF
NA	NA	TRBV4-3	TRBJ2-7	TGCGCCAGCAGCCATGTAAAAACCAGCGGACTCTCCTACGAGCAGTACTTC	CASSHVKTSGLSYEQYF
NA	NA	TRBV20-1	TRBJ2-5	TGCAGTGCTAGGTCCTTCGGGGGTCAAGAGACCCAGTACTTC	CSARSFGGQETQYF
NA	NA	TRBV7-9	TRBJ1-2	TGTGCCAGCAGCTTGGACCGGGGAGAAGATGGCTACACCTTC	CASSLDRGEDGYTF
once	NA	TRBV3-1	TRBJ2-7	TGTGCCAGCAGTCGGGACTTTACCTCCTACGAGCAGTACTTC	CASSRDFTSYEQYF
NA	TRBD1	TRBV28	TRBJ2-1	TGTGCCAGCAGTTTATATGGGACAGGGGGCTTTGAGCAGTTCTTC	CASSLYGTGGFEQFF
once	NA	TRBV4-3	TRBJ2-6	TGCGCCAGCAGCCAAGAGTGGGGCGAGGCTGGGGCCAACGTCCTGACTTTC	CASSQEWGEAGANVLTF
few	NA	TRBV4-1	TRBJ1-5	TGCGCCAGCAGCCAAGACAGAGATCAGCCCCAGCATTTT	CASSQDRDQPQHF
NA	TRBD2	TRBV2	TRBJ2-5	TGTGCCAGCAGACGACTAGCGGGGGCCCCCCAAGAGACCCAGTACTTC	CASRRLAGAPQETQYF
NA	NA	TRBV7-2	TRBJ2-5	TGTGCCAGCAGCCGTGACAGATGGGGTGTGGAAGAGACCCAGTACTTC	CASSRDRWGVEETQYF
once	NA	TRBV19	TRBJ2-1	TGTGCCAGTAGTATGAGCTCCTACAATGAGCAGTTCTTC	CASSMSSYNEQFF
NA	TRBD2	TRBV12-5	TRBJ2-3	TGTGCTAGTGGTCCGGGTCGACTAGCGGGGGGCGCAGATACGCAGTATTTT	CASGPGRLAGGADTQYF
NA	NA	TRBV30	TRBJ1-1	TGTGCCTGGAGTGTATTGGGTGCGACTGAAGCTTTCTTT	CAWSVLGATEAFF
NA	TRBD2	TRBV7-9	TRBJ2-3	TGTGCCAGCAGCTTAGGTCGGGGGGGCACCACAGATACGCAGTATTTT	CASSLGRGGTTDTQYF
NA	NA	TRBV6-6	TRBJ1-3	TGTGCCAGCAGTTACTCTGGGGTTATGGGAAACACCATATATTTT	CASSYSGVMGNTIYF
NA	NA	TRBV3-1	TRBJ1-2	TGTGCCAGCAGCCAGACGGTCGGGGGTAACTATGGCTACACCTTC	CASSQTVGGNYGYTF
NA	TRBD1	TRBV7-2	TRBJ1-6	TGTGCCAGCAGCCACGGACAGGGACCTAATTCACCCCTCCACTTT	CASSHGQGPNSPLHF
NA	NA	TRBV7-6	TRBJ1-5	TGTGCCAGCAGCTTAGGAGAGCGCTTCCTGGGGGGCAATCAGCCCCAGCATTTT	CASSLGERFLGGNQPQHF